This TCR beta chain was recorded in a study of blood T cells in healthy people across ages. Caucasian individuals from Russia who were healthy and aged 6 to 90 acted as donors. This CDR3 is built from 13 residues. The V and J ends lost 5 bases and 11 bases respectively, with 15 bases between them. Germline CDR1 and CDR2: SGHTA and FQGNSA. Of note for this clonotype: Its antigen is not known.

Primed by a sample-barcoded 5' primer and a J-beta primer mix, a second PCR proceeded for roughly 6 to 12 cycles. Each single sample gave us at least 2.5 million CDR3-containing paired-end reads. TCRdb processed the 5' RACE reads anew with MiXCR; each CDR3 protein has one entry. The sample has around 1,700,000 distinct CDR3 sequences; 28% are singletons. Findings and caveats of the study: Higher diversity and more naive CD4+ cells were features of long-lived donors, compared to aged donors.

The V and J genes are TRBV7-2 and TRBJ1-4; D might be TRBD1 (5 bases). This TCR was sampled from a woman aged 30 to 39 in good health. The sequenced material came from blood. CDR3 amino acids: CASSARGRAKLFF. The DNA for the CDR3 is TGTGCCAGCAGCGCACGGGGGAGGGCTAAACTGTTTTTT.